Reported below is one TCR beta chain. CDR1 and CDR2 from the germline V gene are ENHRY and SYGVKD. There are 15 residues in the CDR3. Sequencing used immunoSEQ multiplex PCR; TCRdb keeps in-frame clones, though not all of them. This repertoire shows 65,000 to 95,000 clones, less than 95% found once; its top ten account for approximately 11%. This record comes from a study of OX40 agonist ivuxolimab in advanced cancers. The receptor was derived from an adult with an advanced solid tumor such as melanoma, head and neck, liver or kidney cancer. Sequenced material: CD4+ or CD8+ T cells sorted from blood, taken in a trial of the OX40 agonist ivuxolimab. The chain couples TRBV10-3 to TRBJ2-5; possibly TRBD2 for D (5 bases). With the DNA end fitting TRBJ2-7 better, the J assignment may be wrong. The CDR3 loop reads CAISLEASPVHEQYF. For the CDR3, the DNA is TGTGCCATCAGCCTCGAGGCTAGCCCCGTCCACGAGCAGTACTTC.